What follows are 18 T cell receptor beta chains derived from one specimen sequenced in a study of CD8 T cells in ankylosing spondylitis. TCRdb reprocessed the 5' RACE reads with MiXCR, giving one entry per CDR3 protein. The table includes fewer than 250,000 distinct CDR3 sequences, roughly 25% detected once. Source material: blood, either unsorted or a sorted T cell fraction (not recorded which). Every receptor here comes from a male donor with ankylosing spondylitis or in good health (not recorded which).

The gene calls are TRBV12-2 and TRBJ2-4. TRBV12-2 corresponds to a pseudogene. The CDR3 runs 13 residues. In nucleotides, the CDR3 is TGTGCAAGTCGCCCAGAACCCAAAAACATTCAGTACTTC. Its protein is CASRPEPKNIQYF.

This clonotype was picked up a small number of times. The chain is built from TRBV29-1 and TRBJ2-7, with a tentative D call TRBD2 (6 bases). V was shortened by 7 bases and J by 7 bases, with 14 bases between the two germline ends. The length of the CDR3 is 11 residues. Looked up from germline, CDR1 is SQVTM and CDR2 is ANQGSEA. The DNA for the CDR3 is TGCAGCGGAAGCAGGGCGGGAGAGCAGTACTTC. Translating it yields CSGSRAGEQYF.

The chain combines TRBV20-1 with TRBJ2-1; D uncertain. The CDR3 runs 16 residues. CDR1 DFQATT and CDR2 SNEGSKA come from the germline V gene (reference sequence). V dropped 0 bases and J dropped 2 bases, with 14 bases sitting between them. CDR3 sequence: CSARDLRATTYNEQFF. In DNA form, the CDR3 reads TGCAGTGCTAGAGATTTAAGGGCCACGACCTACAATGAGCAGTTCTTC.

The genes are TRBV29-1 and TRBJ2-1, with a weak D call TRBD2 (5 bases). The V and J ends lost 7 bases and 15 bases respectively, with 19 bases between them. The CDR3 has 11 residues. Per germline, CDR1 SQVTM and CDR2 ANQGSEA. The CDR3 loop reads CSAETKGVAFF. CDR3 sequence (DNA): TGCAGCGCTGAGACGAAGGGAGTTGCGTTCTTC.

This clonotype appeared once. The chain has TRBV2 and TRBJ1-1, with D uncertain. This CDR3 comprises 14 residues. Germline CDR1 is SNHLY and CDR2 is FYNNEI. The V gene lost 2 bases and the J gene lost 6 bases, with 13 bases spanning the gap. The CDR3 nucleotides are TGTGCCAGCAGTGAACCGGGGAGGTTCCCTGAAGCTTTCTTT. This encodes CASSEPGRFPEAFF.

Remarks on this clonotype: A much larger clone lies one base from this, so it may be a read error. This CDR3 is missing its conserved last phenylalanine or tryptophan, likely due to a read error. The chain employs TRBV4-1 and TRBJ2-7, with 9 bases fitting TRBD1. V gave up 1 base and J gave up 7 bases; unmatched junction bases: 8. Germline V lookup: CDR1 MGHRA, CDR2 YSYEKL. The CDR3 is made up of 15 amino acids. This CDR3 is CASSQAWTGDFEQYL. DNA of the CDR3: TGCGCCAGCAGCCAAGCCTGGACAGGGGACTTTGAGCAGTACCTC.

The table lists this clonotype with many counts. V is TRBV25-1 and J is TRBJ2-1; a weak D match, TRBD2 (6 bases). The CDR3 runs to 13 residues. Germline V gene data show CDR1 as MGHDK and CDR2 as SYGVNS. Trimming removed 3 bases from V and 8 bases from J, with 11 bases in between. The CDR3 region is CASSDGSRDEQFF. In DNA form, the CDR3 reads TGTGCCAGCAGTGACGGGAGTAGGGATGAGCAGTTCTTC.

Concerning this clonotype itself: The junction and the germline gene differ at one end; a read error may be behind it. V is TRBV6-7 and J is TRBJ2-2; 7 bases match TRBD1. TRBV6-7 is noted as an ORF with a role that remains uncertain. This CDR3 has 11 amino acids. Here the CDR3 reads CASSEEAGTVF. The DNA of the CDR3 is TGTGCCAGCAGCGAAGAGGCCGGGACAGTTTTT.

J is TRBJ2-3 and V is TRBV20-1; D gene unclear. Trimming removed 5 bases from V and 1 base from J, with 13 bases in between. Germline V gene sequence: CDR1 DFQATT, CDR2 SNEGSKA (reference sequence). This CDR3 has 14 amino acids. CDR3 in amino acids: CSADRTQRTDTQYF. The CDR3 coding sequence is TGCAGTGCTGATAGGACCCAGCGCACAGATACGCAGTATTTT.

At least ten counts were recorded for this clonotype. CDR3 in amino acids: CASSYPGHNQETQYF. In DNA form, the CDR3 reads TGTGCCAGCAGTTACCCGGGACACAACCAAGAGACCCAGTACTTC. The genes are TRBV6-2 or TRBV6-3 and TRBJ2-5, with D perhaps TRBD1 (6 bases). Germline CDR1 is MNHEY and CDR2 is SVGEGT. V lost 2 bases and J 0 bases, leaving 10 bases between the germline ends. The CDR3 is made up of 15 amino acids.

The gene calls are TRBV2 and TRBJ2-1, with D perhaps matching TRBD2 (6 bases). From germline, CDR1 is SNHLY and CDR2 FYNNEI. The CDR3 is 14 residues long. V was pared by 4 bases and J by 7 bases, with 14 bases between. The CDR3 DNA sequence: TGTGCCAGCAGTGGAACCGGGAGCCTAAATGAGCAGTTCTTC. The encoded protein is CASSGTGSLNEQFF.

This clonotype was observed at least ten times. CDR3 bases: TGCGCCAGCAGCTTGCTCATGGGAAGGGAAACTGAAGCTTTCTTT. This encodes CASSLLMGRETEAFF. The chain joins TRBV5-1 to TRBJ1-1; no definite D call. V lost 1 base, J lost 5 bases, and 15 bases lay in between. The CDR3 is 15 residues long. CDR1 SGHRS and CDR2 YFSETQ come from the germline V gene.

This clonotype was found many times. This chain joins TRBV5-1 and TRBJ2-6, with a possible D match to TRBD1 (5 bases). Trimming shortened V by 2 bases and J by 2 bases, and 11 bases separated the two germline ends. From germline, CDR1 is SGHRS and CDR2 YFSETQ. CDR3 size: 16 residues. The CDR3 DNA sequence: TGCGCCAGCAGCTTCAATCCAGGGACTGGGGCCAACGTCCTGACTTTC. Amino acid sequence: CASSFNPGTGANVLTF.

This clonotype was detected many times. The chain recombines TRBV20-1 with TRBJ2-7, with 13 bases identical to TRBD2. The length of the CDR3 is 14 residues. V was pared by 7 bases and J by 5 bases, with 8 bases of the junction left unmatched. Germline values: CDR1 DFQATT, CDR2 SNEGSKA (reference sequence). This CDR3 is CSGLAGGLTNEQYF. The CDR3 DNA follows: TGCAGTGGACTAGCGGGAGGCTTAACCAACGAGCAGTACTTC.

V usage is TRBV27 and J usage is TRBJ1-6; the D gene is possibly TRBD1 (5 bases). Deletions cut 3 bases from V and 7 bases from J, with 13 bases between. The CDR3 runs to 15 residues. CDR1 and CDR2 from the germline V gene are MNHEY and SMNVEV (reference sequence). The CDR3 sequence: CASSFSGTVNSPLHF. The CDR3 coding sequence is TGTGCCAGCAGTTTCTCCGGGACGGTGAATTCACCCCTCCACTTT.

This clonotype was seen ten or more times. The V gene is TRBV12-3 or TRBV12-4, the J gene TRBJ2-1; D ambiguous. Trimming took 3 bases from V and 2 from J, leaving 8 bases between them. CDR3 length: 14 residues. This CDR3 reads CASSFGAPYNEQFF. The CDR3, as DNA: TGTGCCAGCAGTTTTGGAGCGCCCTACAATGAGCAGTTCTTC.

V gene TRBV20-1 combines with J gene TRBJ2-7, with D possibly matching TRBD1 (5 bases). CDR3 length: 14 amino acids. Germline CDR1 is DFQATT and CDR2 is SNEGSKA (reference sequence). V dropped 6 bases and J dropped 6 bases, with 21 bases sitting between them. The CDR3 bases are TGCAGTGCCCGCCCCGGCAGGGTCGAAGGCGAGCAGTACTTC. Translating it yields CSARPGRVEGEQYF.

This clonotype is medium-sized by share. This chain joins TRBV29-1 and TRBJ2-3; TRBD2 aligns across 13 bases. The germline V gene has CDR1 SQVTM and CDR2 ANQGSEA. V shed 4 bases, J shed 4 bases, and the junction held 2 bases outside the gene matches. The CDR3 spans 14 residues. CDR3 DNA sequence: TGCAGCGTTGCCGGACTAGCGGGAGCAGATACGCAGTATTTT. Its translation: CSVAGLAGADTQYF.